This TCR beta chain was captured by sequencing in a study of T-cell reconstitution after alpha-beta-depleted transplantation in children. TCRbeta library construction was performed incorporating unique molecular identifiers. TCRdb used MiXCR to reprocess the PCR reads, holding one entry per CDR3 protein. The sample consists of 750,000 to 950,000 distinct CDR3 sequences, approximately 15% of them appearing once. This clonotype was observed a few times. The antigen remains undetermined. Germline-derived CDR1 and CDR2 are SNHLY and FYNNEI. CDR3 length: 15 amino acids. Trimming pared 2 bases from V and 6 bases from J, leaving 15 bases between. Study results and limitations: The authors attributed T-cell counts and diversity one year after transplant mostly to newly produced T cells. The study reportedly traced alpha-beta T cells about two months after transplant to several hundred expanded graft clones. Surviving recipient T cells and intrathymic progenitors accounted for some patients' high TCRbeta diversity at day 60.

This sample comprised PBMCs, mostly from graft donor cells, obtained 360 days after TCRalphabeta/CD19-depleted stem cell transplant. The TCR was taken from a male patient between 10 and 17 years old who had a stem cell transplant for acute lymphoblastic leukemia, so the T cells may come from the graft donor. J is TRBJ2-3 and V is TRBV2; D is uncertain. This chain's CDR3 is CASSEWRTAPDTQYF. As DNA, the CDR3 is TGTGCCAGCAGTGAATGGCGGACGGCACCCGATACGCAGTATTTT.